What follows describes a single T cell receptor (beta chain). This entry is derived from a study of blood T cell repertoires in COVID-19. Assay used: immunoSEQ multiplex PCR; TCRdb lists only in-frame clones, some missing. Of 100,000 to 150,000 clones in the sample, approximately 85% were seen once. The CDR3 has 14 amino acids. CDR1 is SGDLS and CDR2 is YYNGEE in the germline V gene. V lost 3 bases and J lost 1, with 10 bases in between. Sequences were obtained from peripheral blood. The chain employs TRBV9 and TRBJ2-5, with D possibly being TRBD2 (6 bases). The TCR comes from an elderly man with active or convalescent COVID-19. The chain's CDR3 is CASSARTTQETQYF. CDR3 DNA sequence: TGTGCCAGCAGCGCGCGGACTACCCAAGAGACCCAGTACTTC.